This T cell receptor (beta chain) was identified in a study of cytotoxic CD8 clonotypes in ibrutinib-treated CLL (dated by TCRdb to the early 2020s). About the full investigation: The cohort was composed of 10 to 11 relapsed/refractory and roughly 16 treatment-naive patients; IGHV unmutated status was identified in under 18 patients. Every sample from remission and from progressive disease was obtained while the patients were still on ibrutinib. Cryopreserved peripheral blood mononuclear cells were obtained before treatment, at response, and at either sustained remission or disease progression. Responses were partial in around 25 patients and complete in 2; after median approximately 5.5 years follow-up, about 15 stayed in remission and about 12 progressed. Response samples were taken after a median of 12 months on treatment, ranging from roughly 6 to 36 months. Longitudinal samples were obtainable from about 30% of the 86 participants in the trial. An average of 255,043 productive templates and 94,082 productive rearrangements was obtained per sample. General conclusions and limits of the study: Sustained-remission and progressing patients did not have matched sampling times, and lymph node repertoires were not examined. Clonality increased at ibrutinib response, stayed stable in sustained remission, and fell back toward baseline at progression. Baseline clonality exceeded that of age-matched healthy donors and correlated strongly with circulating CD8+ T-cell counts. Public clonotypes were rare and either contracted or stayed stable during treatment, and the rise in clonality at ibrutinib response reflected the expansion of private clonotypes.

As concerns this clone: What this receptor recognizes is not known. No much larger clone exists at a distance of one base, and base qualities are not known.

V ends up 2 bases short and J 1 base short, with an unmatched junction base count of 10. The CDR3 covers 17 residues, taking in both the cysteine and the phenylalanine. The CDR3 DNA has 51 bases and is translated from base 1. According to the germline V gene, CDR1 reads SGHRS and CDR2 reads YFSETQ. The time point tag for this specimen amounts to: approximately 25 months on ibrutinib. For TCR beta library preparation, 1.5 to 2 micrograms of genomic DNA were isolated from cryopreserved PBMCs. Longitudinal blood samples from CLL patients receiving ibrutinib monotherapy were subjected to high-throughput TCR beta sequencing. The patients were enrolled in a single-center, open-label phase 2 trial of ibrutinib monotherapy. A MiSeq instrument was used for deep resolution sequencing, which targeted depths ranging from 1 in 1 million up to 1 in 200,000 T cells, with coverage averaging 10x for each clonotype. The immunoSEQ hsTCRB Kit was used to generate TCR beta libraries. The paper's data handling went like this. Data were analyzed with ImmunoSEQ Data Assistant and ImmunoSEQ Analyzer, with V, D and J genes assigned per IMGT definitions. Clonality was computed as one minus normalized Shannon entropy of productive rearrangement frequencies, ranging from 0 to 1. Only overrepresented clonotypes making up at least 0.05% of the repertoire of each patient were included in the public clonotype analysis. Approximately 14 age-matched healthy donor repertoires from immuneACCESS were used as controls for clonality. Held by TCRdb, this immuneACCESS table contains in-frame sequences only and omits some clones. Under half of the omission traces to an unresolved V gene where checked; the cause of the rest is unknown. V and J calls and clone size are copied from that table; D and trimming were computed from the DNA. The sample table shows around 140,000 clones, and around 85% are seen once. The leading ten clones occupy under 2.5% of the sample.

The starting material was PBMCs, obtained after 24 months of ibrutinib treatment. The TCR sequence derives from a human donor with chronic lymphocytic leukemia. Here the chain combines TRBV5-1 and TRBJ2-3, with 7 middle bases fitting TRBD2. The DNA sequence is as follows: TGCGCCAGCAGCTTTCCTCTTACTAGCGACGGCACAGATACGCAGTATTTT. It specifies CASSFPLTSDGTDTQYF.